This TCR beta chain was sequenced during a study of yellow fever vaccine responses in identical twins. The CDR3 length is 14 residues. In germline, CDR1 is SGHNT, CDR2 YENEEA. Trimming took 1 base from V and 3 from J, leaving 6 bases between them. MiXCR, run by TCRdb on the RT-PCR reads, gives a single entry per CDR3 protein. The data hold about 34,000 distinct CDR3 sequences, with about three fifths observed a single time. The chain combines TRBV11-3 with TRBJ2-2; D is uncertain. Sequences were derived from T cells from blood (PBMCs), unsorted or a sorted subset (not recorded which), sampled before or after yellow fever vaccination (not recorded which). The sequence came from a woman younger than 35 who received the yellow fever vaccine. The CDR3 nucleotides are TGTGCCAGCAGCTTAGTAACGGACACCGGGGAGCTGTTTTTT. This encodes CASSLVTDTGELFF.